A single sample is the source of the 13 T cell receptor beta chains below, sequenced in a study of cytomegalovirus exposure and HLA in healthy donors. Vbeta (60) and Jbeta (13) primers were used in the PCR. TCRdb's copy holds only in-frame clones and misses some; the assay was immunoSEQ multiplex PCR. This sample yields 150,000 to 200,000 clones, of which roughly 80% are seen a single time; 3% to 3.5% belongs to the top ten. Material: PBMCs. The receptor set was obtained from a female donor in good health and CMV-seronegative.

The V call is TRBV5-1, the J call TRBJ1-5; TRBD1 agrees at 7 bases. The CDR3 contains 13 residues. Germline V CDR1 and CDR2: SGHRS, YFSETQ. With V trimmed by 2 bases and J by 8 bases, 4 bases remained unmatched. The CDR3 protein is CASSFDRDEPQHF. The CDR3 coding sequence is TGCGCCAGCAGCTTCGACAGGGATGAGCCCCAGCATTTT.

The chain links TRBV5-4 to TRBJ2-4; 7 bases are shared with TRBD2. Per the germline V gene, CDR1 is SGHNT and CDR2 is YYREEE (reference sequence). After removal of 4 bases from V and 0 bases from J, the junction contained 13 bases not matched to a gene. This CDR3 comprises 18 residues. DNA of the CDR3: TGTGCCAGCAGCCCAACGGGACTAAGGGGACTAGCCAAAAACATTCAGTACTTC. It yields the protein CASSPTGLRGLAKNIQYF. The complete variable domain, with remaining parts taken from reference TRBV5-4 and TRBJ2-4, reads ETGVTQSPTHLIKTRGQQVTLRCSSQSGHNTVSWYQQALGQGPQFIFQYYREEENGRGNFPPRFSGLQFPNYSSELNVNALELDDSALYLCASSPTGLRGLAKNIQYFGAGTRLSVL.

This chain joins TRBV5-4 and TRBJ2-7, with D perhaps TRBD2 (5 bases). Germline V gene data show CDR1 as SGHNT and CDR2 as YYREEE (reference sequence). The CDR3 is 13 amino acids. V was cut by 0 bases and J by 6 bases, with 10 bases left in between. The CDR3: CASSLGSSREQYF. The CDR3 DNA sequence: TGTGCCAGCAGCTTGGGTTCTAGCCGCGAGCAGTACTTC.

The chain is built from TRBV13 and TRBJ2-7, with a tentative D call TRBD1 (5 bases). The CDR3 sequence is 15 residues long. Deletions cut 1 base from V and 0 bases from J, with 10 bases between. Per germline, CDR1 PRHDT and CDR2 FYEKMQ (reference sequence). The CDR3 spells CASSLVGVSSYEQYF. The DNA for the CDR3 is TGTGCCAGCAGCTTAGTAGGGGTTAGCTCCTACGAGCAGTACTTC.

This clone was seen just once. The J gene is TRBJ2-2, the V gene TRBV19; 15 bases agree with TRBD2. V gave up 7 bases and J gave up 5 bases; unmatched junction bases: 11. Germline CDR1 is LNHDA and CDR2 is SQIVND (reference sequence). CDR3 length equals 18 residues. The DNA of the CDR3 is TGTGCCAGTACCAAAGGGGGACTAGCGGGAGGTCGGACCGGGGAGCTGTTTTTT. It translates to CASTKGGLAGGRTGELFF.

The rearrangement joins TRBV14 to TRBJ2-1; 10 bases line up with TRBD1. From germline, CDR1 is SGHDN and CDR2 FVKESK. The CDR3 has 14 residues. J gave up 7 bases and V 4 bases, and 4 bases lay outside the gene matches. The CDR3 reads CASSPWTGGNEQFF. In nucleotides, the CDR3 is TGTGCCAGCAGCCCATGGACAGGGGGGAATGAGCAGTTCTTC. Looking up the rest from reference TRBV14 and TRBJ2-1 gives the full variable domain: EAGVTQFPSHSVIEKGQTVTLRCDPISGHDNLYWYRRVMGKEIKFLLHFVKESKQDESGMPNNRFLAERTGGTYSTLKVQPAELEDSGVYFCASSPWTGGNEQFFGPGTRLTVL.

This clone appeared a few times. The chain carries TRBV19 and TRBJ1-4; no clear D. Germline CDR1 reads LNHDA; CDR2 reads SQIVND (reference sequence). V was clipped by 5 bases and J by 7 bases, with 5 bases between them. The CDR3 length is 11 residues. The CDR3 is CASSLSEKLFF. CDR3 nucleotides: TGTGCCAGTAGTCTGAGTGAAAAACTGTTTTTT.

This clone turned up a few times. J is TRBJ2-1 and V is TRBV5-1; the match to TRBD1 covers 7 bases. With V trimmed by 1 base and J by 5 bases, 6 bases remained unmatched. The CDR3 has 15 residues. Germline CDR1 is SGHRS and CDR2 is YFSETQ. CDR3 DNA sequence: TGCGCCAGCAGCTTGTTTCTGGGACAGAACAATGAGCAGTTCTTC. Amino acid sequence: CASSLFLGQNNEQFF.

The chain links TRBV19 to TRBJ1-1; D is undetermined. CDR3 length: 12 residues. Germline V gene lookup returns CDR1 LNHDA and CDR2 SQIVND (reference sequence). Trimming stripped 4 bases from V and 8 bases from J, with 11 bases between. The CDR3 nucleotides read TGTGCCAGTAGTACACCGTGGGAGGAAGCTTTCTTT. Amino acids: CASSTPWEEAFF.

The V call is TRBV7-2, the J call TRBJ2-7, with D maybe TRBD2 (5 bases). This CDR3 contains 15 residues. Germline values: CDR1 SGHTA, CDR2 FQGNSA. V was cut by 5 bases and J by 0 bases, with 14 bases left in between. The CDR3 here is CASSREGATSYEQYF. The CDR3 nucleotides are TGTGCCAGCAGCCGGGAAGGCGCCACCTCCTACGAGCAGTACTTC.

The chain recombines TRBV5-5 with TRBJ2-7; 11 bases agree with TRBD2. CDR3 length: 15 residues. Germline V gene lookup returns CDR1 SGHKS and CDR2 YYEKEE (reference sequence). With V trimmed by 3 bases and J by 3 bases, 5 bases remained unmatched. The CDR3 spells CASSSGLAASYEQYF. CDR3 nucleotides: TGTGCCAGCAGCTCGGGACTAGCGGCGAGCTACGAGCAGTACTTC.

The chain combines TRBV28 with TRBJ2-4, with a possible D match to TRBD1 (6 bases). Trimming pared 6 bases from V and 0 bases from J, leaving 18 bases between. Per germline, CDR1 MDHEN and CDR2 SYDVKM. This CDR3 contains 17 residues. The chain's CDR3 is CASRGGRDRLAKNIQYF. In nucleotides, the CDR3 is TGTGCCAGCAGAGGGGGTAGGGATCGTTTAGCCAAAAACATTCAGTACTTC.

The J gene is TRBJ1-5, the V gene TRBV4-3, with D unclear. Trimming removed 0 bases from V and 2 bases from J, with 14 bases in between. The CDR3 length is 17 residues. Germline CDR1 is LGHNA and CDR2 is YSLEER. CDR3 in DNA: TGCGCCAGCAGCCAAGAGCGGGCAGCACCCGGCAATCAGCCCCAGCATTTT. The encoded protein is CASSQERAAPGNQPQHF.